Below, 25 T cell receptor beta chains from the same sample are listed, as sequenced in a study of tumor-infiltrating lymphocytes in primary liver carcinoma. TCR beta cDNA came from roughly 0.45 ug total RNA, primed with a constant-region primer. Sequencing libraries for TCR beta derived from three nested multiplex PCR rounds that used slightly modified ARM-PCR. For approximately 11 cycles apiece, the opening two PCR rounds ran with TRBV1-TRBV30 forward primers and a C-beta reverse primer. Using its own MiXCR run on the multiplex PCR reads, TCRdb lists one record per CDR3 protein. The sample consists of about 310,000 distinct CDR3 sequences, 50% to 70% of them appearing once. It was unsorted whole blood that yielded blood RNA, and germline DNA was also extracted. The sequenced material came from peripheral blood. Every receptor here comes from a man in his forties with primary liver carcinoma and hepatitis B virus infection.

V gene TRBV5-4 combines with J gene TRBJ2-2; TRBD1 aligns across 11 bases. V gave up 4 bases and J gave up 6 bases; unmatched junction bases: 11. There are 17 residues in the CDR3. Germline values: CDR1 SGHNT, CDR2 YYREEE (reference sequence). CDR3 DNA: TGTGCCAGCAGCCCTCTCGGACAGGGGGCTAACGCCGGGGAGCTGTTTTTT. Translated: CASSPLGQGANAGELFF.

This clonotype appeared many times. The chain employs TRBV6-1 and TRBJ2-7; 8 nucleotides agree with TRBD1. The CDR3 spans 13 residues. The junction had 4 bases not matched to a gene; V was cut back by 4 bases and J by 5 bases. CDR1 and CDR2 from the germline V gene are MNHNS and SASEGT. This CDR3 reads CASSGQGFHEQYF. CDR3 bases: TGTGCCAGCAGTGGACAGGGGTTCCACGAGCAGTACTTC.

As concerns this clonotype: The missing conserved phenylalanine or tryptophan at the end of this CDR3 makes a read error likely. V is TRBV11-3 and J is TRBJ2-3; possible D gene TRBD1, 6 bases. The CDR3 covers 14 residues. Germline CDR1 SGHNT, CDR2 YENEEA. V lost 4 bases and J 4 bases, leaving 12 bases between the germline ends. CDR3 sequence (DNA): TGTGCCAGCAGCTCAGGGGAATTGGCAGATACGCAGTATCTT. Protein product: CASSSGELADTQYL.

The CDR3 bases are TGTGCCAGCAGCTTAATTGGATTTTACAATGAGCAGTTCTTC. Its protein product is CASSLIGFYNEQFF. The chain couples TRBV11-2 to TRBJ2-1; no firm D call. V was clipped by 2 bases and J by 4 bases, with 9 bases between them. The CDR3 is 14 residues long. CDR1 and CDR2 (germline): SGHAT, FQNNGV.

The chain uses TRBV5-1 and TRBJ2-3; the match to TRBD2 covers 13 bases. The CDR3 is 17 amino acids. The ends lost 3 bases at V and 1 base at J; junction bases unmatched: 5. Germline V lookup: CDR1 SGHRS, CDR2 YFSETQ. CDR3 in DNA: TGCGCCAGCAGCTATAGACTAGCGGGAGGCGGCACAGATACGCAGTATTTT. This translates into CASSYRLAGGGTDTQYF.

In regard to this clonotype: This may come from a read error, since a much larger clone is one base off. V is TRBV12-3 or TRBV12-4 and J is TRBJ2-7, with D possibly matching TRBD2 (6 bases). V was trimmed by 6 bases and J by 7 bases, leaving 16 bases between them. The CDR3 loop spans 13 amino acids. CDR3 region: CASSRTGAGEQYF. CDR3 DNA: TGTGCCAGCAGCAGAACGGGAGCGGGTGAGCAGTACTTC.

Here the CDR3 reads CASSKGRQVLPGNTIYF. For the CDR3, the DNA is TGTGCCAGCAGCAAGGGACGGCAGGTTCTCCCTGGAAACACCATATATTTT. The rearrangement joins TRBV6-5 to TRBJ1-3; tentatively, D is TRBD1 (5 bases). Germline V gives CDR1 MNHEY, CDR2 SVGAGI. CDR3 size: 17 residues. V was clipped by 6 bases and J by 2 bases, with 20 bases between them.

With respect to this clonotype: An end of the junction differs from the germline gene, which may be a read error. CDR3 bases: TGTGCCGGCAGCCCGGACAGATCCTTGGGAGAGACCCAGTACTTT. As protein: CAGSPDRSLGETQYF. The J gene is TRBJ2-5, the V gene TRBV11-1; D is possibly TRBD1 (6 bases). This CDR3 comprises 15 residues. Germline CDR1 reads SGHAT; CDR2 reads FQDESV (reference sequence).

The count of this clonotype is one. Compared with germline, one end of the junction differs, possibly owing to a read error. The chain links TRBV11-1 to TRBJ2-7; 8 bases map to TRBD1. Germline V lookup: CDR1 SGHAT, CDR2 FQDESV (reference sequence). The CDR3 runs to 15 residues. CDR3 loop: CASSSSGGHTYGQYF. CDR3 coding DNA: TGTGCCAGCAGTTCCTCAGGGGGCCATACCTACGGGCAGTACTTC. Based on the CDR3 plus reference TRBV11-1 and TRBJ2-7, the full variable domain is EAEVAQSPRYKITEKSQAVAFWCDPISGHATLYWYRQILGQGPELLVQFQDESVVDDSQLPKDRFSAERLKGVDSTLKIQPAELGDSAMYLCASSSSGGHTYGQYFGPGTRLTVT.

On this clonotype itself: Possible read error: a much larger clone is one base away. The J gene is TRBJ1-1, the V gene TRBV6-1, with D perhaps matching TRBD1 (6 bases). V was trimmed by 10 bases and J by 5 bases, leaving 17 bases between them. The CDR3 is 13 amino acids. Germline-derived CDR1 and CDR2 are MNHNS and SASEGT. The CDR3 is CAIRTGIVTEAFF. The CDR3 coding sequence is TGTGCCATCAGAACAGGGATCGTAACTGAAGCTTTCTTT.

This clonotype has at least ten counts. The chain uses TRBV5-6 and TRBJ2-2, with D unclear. The germline gives CDR1 SGHDT, CDR2 YYEEEE. Trimming left V 4 bases short and J 3 bases short, with 19 bases between. This CDR3 contains 17 residues. The CDR3 loop is CASSPYGVTWDTGELFF. The CDR3 DNA sequence: TGTGCCAGCAGCCCCTATGGCGTTACCTGGGACACCGGGGAGCTGTTTTTT.

V is TRBV10-3 and J is TRBJ1-1; 7 bases align to TRBD1. V shed 4 bases and J 0 bases; nucleotides not matched to a gene: 2. This CDR3 is 14 amino acids long. Germline V lookup: CDR1 ENHRY, CDR2 SYGVKD. The CDR3 loop is CAISGQGVNTEAFF. CDR3 sequence (DNA): TGTGCCATCAGTGGACAGGGAGTGAACACTGAAGCTTTCTTT.

Comments on this clonotype: A read error may account for a junction end that differs from germline. The V gene is TRBV12-3 or TRBV12-4, the J gene TRBJ2-5; D is perhaps TRBD2 (5 bases). The length of the CDR3 is 12 residues. The CDR3 sequence: CVSGSVLEAQYF. The CDR3 nucleotides read TGTGTCAGCGGCAGTGTTTTAGAGGCCCAGTACTTC.

Comments on this clonotype: One end of the junction varies from germline; a read error may be responsible. This chain links TRBV13 with TRBJ1-1, with 9 bases fitting TRBD1. CDR1 and CDR2 (germline): PRHDT, FYEKMQ (reference sequence). The CDR3 loop spans 15 amino acids. The CDR3 loop is CDSSPYRGPSTEAFF. CDR3 nucleotide sequence: TGTGACAGCAGCCCGTACAGGGGGCCGAGCACTGAAGCTTTCTTT.

This clonotype was seen more than once but under ten times. The chain couples TRBV5-1 to TRBJ2-5; maybe TRBD2 (6 bases). Germline CDR1 SGHRS, CDR2 YFSETQ. The CDR3 has 16 residues. V lost 0 bases and J 7 bases, leaving 19 bases between the germline ends. The CDR3 is CASSLELAAHGGTQYF. The CDR3 nucleotides read TGCGCCAGCAGCTTGGAGCTGGCGGCCCACGGGGGGACCCAGTACTTC.

On this clonotype itself: A much larger clone differs by one base, so this may be a read error. The chain has TRBV4-2 and TRBJ2-6; D possibly corresponds to TRBD2 (5 bases). From germline, CDR1 is LGHNA and CDR2 YNFKEQ. The CDR3 length is 19 residues. In nucleotides, the CDR3 is TGTGCCAGCAGCCCAACTCCGGGGATGGTAGACTCTGGGGTCAACGTCCTGACTTTC. Protein product: CASSPTPGMVDSGVNVLTF.

As concerns this clonotype: A much larger clone lies a single base off, so this may be a read error. CDR3 amino acids: CASTLQGQSQETQYF. In DNA, the CDR3 is TGTGCCAGCACTCTACAAGGACAAAGCCAAGAGACCCAGTACTTC. V and J are TRBV12-3 or TRBV12-4 and TRBJ2-5, with D possibly TRBD1 on 5 matching bases. Trimming shortened V by 7 bases and J by 1 base, and 16 bases separated the two germline ends. CDR3 length: 15 amino acids.

The chain links TRBV24-1 to TRBJ2-2; D not resolved. The CDR3 consists of 13 residues. CDR1 and CDR2 from the germline V gene are KGHDR and SFDVKD. V was shortened by 8 bases and J by 1 base, with 7 bases between the two germline ends. The CDR3 here is CATIDGNTGELFF. The CDR3 bases are TGTGCCACCATCGACGGGAACACCGGGGAGCTGTTTTTT.

Concerning this clonotype itself: This may come from a read error, since a much larger clone is one base off. The gene calls are TRBV10-3 and TRBJ2-3, with unresolved D. Germline values: CDR1 ENHRY, CDR2 SYGVKD. CDR3 size: 11 residues. The CDR3 DNA sequence: TGTGCCACCCTGCGAACAGATGCGCAGTATTTT. This sequence encodes CATLRTDAQYF.

Remarks on this clonotype: This may stem from a read error, because a much larger clone lies one nucleotide away. The V gene is TRBV6-5, the J gene TRBJ2-1; the D gene could be TRBD1 or TRBD2 (5 bases each). This CDR3 is 14 amino acids long. Germline CDR1 and CDR2: MNHEY and SVGAGI. The CDR3 loop reads CASSLRGTYSEQFF. CDR3 DNA: TGTGCCAGCAGCCTTCGTGGGACCTACAGTGAGCAGTTCTTC.

Comments on this clonotype: This could be a read error, since a much larger clone is one nucleotide away. CDR3 sequence reads: CASSYSSGSVDAQYF. The CDR3 nucleotides are TGTGCCAGCAGTTACTCGAGCGGGAGTGTAGATGCGCAGTATTTT. The V and J genes are TRBV6-6 and TRBJ2-3, with TRBD2 matching 8 bases. The germline CDR1 and CDR2 sequences are MNHNY and SVGAGI (reference sequence). The CDR3 has 15 residues.

Of note for this clonotype: A much more abundant neighbour one base away suggests this may be a read error. Since the CDR3 does not end with the conserved phenylalanine or tryptophan, this likely comes from a read error. The chain employs TRBV6-1 and TRBJ2-2; tentatively, D is TRBD2 (6 bases). Germline CDR1 and CDR2: MNHNS and SASEGT. V lost 6 bases and J lost 0, with 20 bases in between. This CDR3 region has 18 residues. In DNA, the CDR3 is TGTGCCAGCAGGACTTTCCACACCGGGACTTCGAACACCGGGGAGCTGTTTGTT. Amino acids: CASRTFHTGTSNTGELFV.

To note about this clonotype: One end of the junction does not line up with germline, which may come from a read error. The chain uses TRBV5-4 and TRBJ2-3; 8 bases map to TRBD2. Germline V lookup: CDR1 SGHNT, CDR2 YYREEE (reference sequence). This CDR3 comprises 15 residues. In DNA form, the CDR3 reads TGTCCCAGCGCCGGACCGGGACTAGGATCAGATACGCAGTATTTT. Residues: CPSAGPGLGSDTQYF. The variable domain in full, with the rest retrieved from reference TRBV5-4 and TRBJ2-3, is ETGVTQSPTHLIKTRGQQVTLRCSSQSGHNTVSWYQQALGQGPQFIFQYYREEENGRGNFPPRFSGLQFPNYSSELNVNALELDDSALYLCPSAGPGLGSDTQYFGPGTRLTVL.

A note on this clonotype: This may be a read error: a much more frequent sequence differs by one nucleotide. The rearrangement links TRBV6-1 to TRBJ2-7; 10 positions match TRBD1. The junction had 10 bases not matched to a gene; V was cut back by 8 bases and J by 6 bases. This CDR3 has 14 residues. Germline V gene sequence: CDR1 MNHNS, CDR2 SASEGT. In DNA form, the CDR3 reads TGTGCCAGCTGGGGGACAGGGGAGTACTCCGAGCAGTACTTC. Translating gives CASWGTGEYSEQYF.

About this clonotype itself: One end of the junction is discordant with germline, which a read error may explain. The chain carries TRBV4-2 and TRBJ2-2; 9 positions match TRBD2. There are 17 residues in the CDR3. In germline, CDR1 is LGHNA, CDR2 YNFKEQ. For the CDR3, the DNA is TGTGCCAGCAGCCAAGCACCGGGACTAGCTTACGGCGGGAAGCTGTTTTTT. Amino acids: CASSQAPGLAYGGKLFF.